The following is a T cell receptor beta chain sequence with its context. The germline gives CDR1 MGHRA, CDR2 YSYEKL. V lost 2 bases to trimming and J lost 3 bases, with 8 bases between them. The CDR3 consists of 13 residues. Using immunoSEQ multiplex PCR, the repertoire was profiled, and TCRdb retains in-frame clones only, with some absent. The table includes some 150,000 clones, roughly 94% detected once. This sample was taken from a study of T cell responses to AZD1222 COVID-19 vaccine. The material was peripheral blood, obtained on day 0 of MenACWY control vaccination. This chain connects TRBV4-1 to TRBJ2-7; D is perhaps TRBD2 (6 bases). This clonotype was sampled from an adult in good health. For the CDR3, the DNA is TGCGCCAGCAGCCAACCGGGACTCTACGAGCAGTACTTC. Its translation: CASSQPGLYEQYF.